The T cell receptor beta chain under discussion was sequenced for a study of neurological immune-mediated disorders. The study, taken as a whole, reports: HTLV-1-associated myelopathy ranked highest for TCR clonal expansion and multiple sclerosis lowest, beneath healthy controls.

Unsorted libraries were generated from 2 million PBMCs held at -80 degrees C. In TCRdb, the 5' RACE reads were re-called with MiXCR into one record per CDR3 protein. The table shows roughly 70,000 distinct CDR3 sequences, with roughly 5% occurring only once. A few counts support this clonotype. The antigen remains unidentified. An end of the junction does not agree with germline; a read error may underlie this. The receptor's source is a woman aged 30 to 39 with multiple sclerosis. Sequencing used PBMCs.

CDR3 in amino acids: CVSRYKSEQFF. CDR3 DNA sequence: TGTGTCAGCAGATACAAAAGTGAGCAGTTCTTC. This chain joins TRBV5-6 and TRBJ2-1; D is unclear. The length of the CDR3 is 11 residues. Germline lookup yields CDR1 SGHDT and CDR2 YYEEEE.